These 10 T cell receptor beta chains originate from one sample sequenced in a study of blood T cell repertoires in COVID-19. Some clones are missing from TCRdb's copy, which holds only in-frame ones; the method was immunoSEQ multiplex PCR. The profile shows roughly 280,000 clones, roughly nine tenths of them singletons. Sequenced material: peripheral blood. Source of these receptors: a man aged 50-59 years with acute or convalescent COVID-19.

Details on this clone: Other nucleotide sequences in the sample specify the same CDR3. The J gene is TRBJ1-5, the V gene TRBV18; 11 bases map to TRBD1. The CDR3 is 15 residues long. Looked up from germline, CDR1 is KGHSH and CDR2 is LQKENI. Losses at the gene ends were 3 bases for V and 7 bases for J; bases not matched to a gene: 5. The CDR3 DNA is TGTGCCAGCTCACCGGTGGGACAGGGGGGACAGCCCCAGCATTTT. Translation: CASSPVGQGGQPQHF.

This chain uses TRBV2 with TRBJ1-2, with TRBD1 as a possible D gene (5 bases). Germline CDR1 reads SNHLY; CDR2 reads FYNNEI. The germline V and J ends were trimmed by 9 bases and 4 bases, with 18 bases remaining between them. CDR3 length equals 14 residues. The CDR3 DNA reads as TGTGCCAGTTCCCCGCGGGACCAACTCTATGGCTACACCTTC. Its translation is CASSPRDQLYGYTF.

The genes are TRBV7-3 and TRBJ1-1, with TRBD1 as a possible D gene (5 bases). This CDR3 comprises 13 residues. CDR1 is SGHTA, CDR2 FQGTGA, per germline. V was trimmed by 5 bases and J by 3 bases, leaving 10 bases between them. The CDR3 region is CASSLDSHTEAFF. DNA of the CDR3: TGTGCCAGCAGCCTAGACAGTCACACTGAAGCTTTCTTT.

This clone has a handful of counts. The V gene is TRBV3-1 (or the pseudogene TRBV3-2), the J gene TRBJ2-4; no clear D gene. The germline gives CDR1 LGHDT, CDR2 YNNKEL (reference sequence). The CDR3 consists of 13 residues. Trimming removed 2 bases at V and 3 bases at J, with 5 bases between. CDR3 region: CASSQSYKNIQYF. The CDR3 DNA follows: TGTGCCAGCAGCCAAAGCTACAAAAACATTCAGTACTTC.

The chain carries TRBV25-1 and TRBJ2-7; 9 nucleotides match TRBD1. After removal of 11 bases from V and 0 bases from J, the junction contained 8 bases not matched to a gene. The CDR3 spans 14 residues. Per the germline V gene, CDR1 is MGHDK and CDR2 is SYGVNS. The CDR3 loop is CACNSGQGSYEQYF. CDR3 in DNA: TGTGCCTGTAATTCGGGACAGGGCTCCTACGAGCAGTACTTC.

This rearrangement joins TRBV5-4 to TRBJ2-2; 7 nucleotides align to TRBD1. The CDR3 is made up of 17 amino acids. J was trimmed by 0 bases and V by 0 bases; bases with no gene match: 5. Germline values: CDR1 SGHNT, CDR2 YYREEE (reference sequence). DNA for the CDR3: TGTGCCAGCAGCTTGGGGATCAGGGGGACGAACACCGGGGAGCTGTTTTTT. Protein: CASSLGIRGTNTGELFF.

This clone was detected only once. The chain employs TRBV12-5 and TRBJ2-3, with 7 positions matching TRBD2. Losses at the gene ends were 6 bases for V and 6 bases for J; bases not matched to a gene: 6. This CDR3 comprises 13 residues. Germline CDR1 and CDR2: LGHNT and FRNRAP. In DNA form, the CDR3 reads TGTGCTAGTGGGGTGCTGCGGGGGGATACGCAGTATTTT. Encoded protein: CASGVLRGDTQYF.

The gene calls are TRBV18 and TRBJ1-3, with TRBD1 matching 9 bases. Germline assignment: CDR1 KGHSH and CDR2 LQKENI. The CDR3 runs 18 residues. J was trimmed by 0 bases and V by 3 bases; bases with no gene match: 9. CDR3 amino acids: CASSPEDRGHVSGNTIYF. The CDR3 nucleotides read TGTGCCAGCTCACCGGAGGACAGGGGCCATGTCTCTGGAAACACCATATATTTT.

CDR3 DNA sequence: TGTGCCAGCAGGCCTAGCGGCACAGATACGCAGTATTTT. Amino acids: CASRPSGTDTQYF. The chain uses TRBV6-4 and TRBJ2-3; possibly TRBD2 for D (6 bases). The germline V gene encodes CDR1 MRHNA and CDR2 SNTAGT. V dropped 6 bases and J dropped 1 base, with 8 bases sitting between them. The CDR3 length is 13 residues.

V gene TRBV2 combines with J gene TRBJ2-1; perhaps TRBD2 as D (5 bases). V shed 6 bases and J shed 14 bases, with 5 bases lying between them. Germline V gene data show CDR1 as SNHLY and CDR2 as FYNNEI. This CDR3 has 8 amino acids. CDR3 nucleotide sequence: TGTGCCAGCAGGACTAAGTTCTTC. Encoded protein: CASRTKFF.